The T cell receptor (beta chain) described here comes from a study of shared clonotypes between healthy human individuals. Study-wide findings and caveats: Clonotype sharing levels among donors were expected to vary with sequencing depth.

In replicate PCRs of sorted subsets, roughly 190 ng DNA, roughly 27,000 T cell genomes, was used. This table comes from immunoSEQ multiplex PCR, and its TCRdb copy is limited to in-frame clones, with some not included. The sample yields about a million clones, around 74% seen once. A word on this clone: The target antigen is unknown. The same CDR3 can be traced to other DNA sequences in this sample.

Donation came from healthy HIV-negative adults that had no recent acute infections or vaccinations. Specimen: memory CD4+ T cells sorted from blood. Specified subset: CD45RA-negative fraction. This TCR derives from a man younger than 30 in good health.

The CDR3, as DNA: TGTGCCAGCAGTTCGACAGGTACGGTTAATCAGCCCCAGCATTTT. This gives the protein CASSSTGTVNQPQHF. V and J are TRBV27 and TRBJ1-5, with D perhaps TRBD1 (6 bases). Germline V gene sequence: CDR1 MNHEY, CDR2 SMNVEV (reference sequence). V was pared by 4 bases and J by 4 bases, with 14 bases between. The CDR3 is 15 residues long.